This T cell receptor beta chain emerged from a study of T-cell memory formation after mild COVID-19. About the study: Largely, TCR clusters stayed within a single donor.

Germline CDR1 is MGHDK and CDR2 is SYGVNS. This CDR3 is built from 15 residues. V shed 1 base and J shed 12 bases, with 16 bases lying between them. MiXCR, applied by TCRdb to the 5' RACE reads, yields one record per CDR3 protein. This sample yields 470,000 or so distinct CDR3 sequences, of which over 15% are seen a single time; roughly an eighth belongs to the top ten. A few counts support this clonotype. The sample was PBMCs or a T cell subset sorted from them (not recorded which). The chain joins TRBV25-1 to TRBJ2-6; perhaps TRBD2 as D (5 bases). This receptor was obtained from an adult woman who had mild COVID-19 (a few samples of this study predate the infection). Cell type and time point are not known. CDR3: CASSESSGARSVLTF. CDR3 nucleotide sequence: TGTGCCAGCAGTGAATCGAGCGGAGCAAGGAGCGTCCTGACTTTC.